The clone carrying this TCR beta chain was observed a single time. Its antigen is unknown. CDR1 is LGHNA and CDR2 is YNFKEQ in the germline V gene. This CDR3 region has 17 residues. V was clipped by 4 bases and J by 2 bases, with 15 bases between them. Assay: immunoSEQ multiplex PCR; the TCRdb copy retains only in-frame clones and omits some. Of roughly 120,000 clones in the sample, more than 75% were seen once. The sample is drawn from a study of radiotherapy plus CTLA-4 blockade in lung cancer. Study-wide context: Disease control was achieved by about 34% of patients, and objective responses by less than 20%. Notes on the study in general: Researchers report tumor-derived TCR clones expanding in blood after radiotherapy plus ipilimumab. The best prediction of response reportedly came from early blood T cell clone dynamics, with interferon-beta.

Chemo-refractory metastatic non-small-cell lung cancer patients underwent focal radiation alongside CTLA-4 blockade with ipilimumab. The sequence derives from a human donor with non-small cell lung cancer that progressed on radiotherapy plus ipilimumab. Some clones in this sample may be carry-over from other donors' samples. This chain links TRBV4-2 with TRBJ2-6; TRBD1 might be the D (5 bases). The sequenced sample was peripheral blood, obtained from a patient treated with radiotherapy plus ipilimumab. CDR3 region: CASSPLVVGAGANVLTF. The DNA of the CDR3 is TGTGCCAGCAGCCCGCTAGTGGTAGGGGCTGGGGCCAACGTCCTGACTTTC.